The next 26 T cell receptor beta chains were all read from a single sample in a study of shared clonotypes between healthy human individuals. TCRdb's copy holds only in-frame clones and misses some; the assay was immunoSEQ multiplex PCR. Among a few million clones listed, about 92% were seen once. The sample consisted of naive CD4+ T cells from PBMCs. This sample's subset: CD45RA+ positively selected. The origin of the receptors is a man younger than 35 in good health. Some clones in this sample may be carry-over from other donors' samples.

This rearrangement joins TRBV5-8 to TRBJ2-7, with 9 bases aligning to TRBD1. The germline V gene has CDR1 SGHTS and CDR2 YDEGEE. The CDR3 is 15 residues long. Trimming took 4 bases from V and 3 from J; bases not matched to a gene: 8. Written as DNA, the CDR3 is TGTGCCAGCAGCCGCTCGGGACAGGGCTACTACGAGCAGTACTTC. It yields the protein CASSRSGQGYYEQYF.

The DNA of the CDR3 is TGTGCCAGCGTACCAGGGGGCGGGAACACCGGGGAGCTGTTTTTT. Encoded protein: CASVPGGGNTGELFF. V usage is TRBV28 and J usage is TRBJ2-2, with TRBD1 identical over 8 bases. The CDR3 consists of 15 residues. J lost 1 base, V lost 8 bases, and 6 bases had no gene match. Germline CDR1 MDHEN, CDR2 SYDVKM.

This clone came up a few times. The V and J genes are TRBV30 and TRBJ1-5; D remains unclear. CDR3 length: 12 residues. Trimming shortened V by 2 bases and J by 7 bases, and 9 bases separated the two germline ends. Germline V gene sequence: CDR1 GTSNPN, CDR2 SVGIG (reference sequence). CDR3 sequence reads: CAWSNPGQPQHF. The CDR3 DNA is TGTGCCTGGAGTAATCCTGGCCAGCCCCAGCATTTT.

The J gene is TRBJ1-3, the V gene TRBV9; 7 bases line up with TRBD1. V shed 3 bases, J shed 4 bases, and the junction held 7 bases outside the gene matches. The CDR3 is 15 residues long. Germline assignment: CDR1 SGDLS and CDR2 YYNGEE. CDR3 nucleotides: TGTGCCAGCAGCGCCGTGGGGACAGCCGGAAACACCATATATTTT. It codes for CASSAVGTAGNTIYF.

V usage is TRBV4-3 and J usage is TRBJ1-3, with 8 positions matching TRBD1. The CDR3 consists of 15 residues. V lost 5 bases to trimming and J lost 1 base; unmatched junction nucleotides: 4. Germline CDR1 and CDR2: LGHNA and YSLEER. As DNA, the CDR3 is TGCGCCAGCAGCAAGGACAGGGTGTCTGGAAACACCATATATTTT. The encoded protein is CASSKDRVSGNTIYF.

A word on this clone: This same CDR3 is encoded by further DNA sequences in the sample. The chain has TRBV7-3 and TRBJ2-1; 11 nucleotides line up with TRBD2. The CDR3 spans 16 residues. CDR1 and CDR2 from the germline V gene are SGHTA and FQGTGA. Trimming took 3 bases from V and 7 from J; bases not matched to a gene: 8. CDR3 nucleotide sequence: TGTGCCAGCAGCTTGGGGACTAGCGGCTCGGGGAATGAGCAGTTCTTC. This encodes CASSLGTSGSGNEQFF.

This rearrangement joins TRBV5-6 to TRBJ2-2; D is possibly TRBD1 or TRBD2 (5 bases each). This CDR3 comprises 16 residues. The germline V and J ends were trimmed by 1 base and 0 bases, with 10 bases remaining between them. In germline, CDR1 is SGHDT, CDR2 YYEEEE. The CDR3 loop reads CASSLPTGPNTGELFF. DNA for the CDR3: TGTGCCAGCAGCTTGCCCACGGGACCGAACACCGGGGAGCTGTTTTTT.

The chain joins TRBV5-1 to TRBJ2-3; 12 bases match TRBD2. The V and J ends lost 3 bases and 6 bases, in that order; junction bases with no gene match: 5. The germline V gene has CDR1 SGHRS and CDR2 YFSETQ. The CDR3 runs to 15 residues. CDR3 in amino acids: CASSYLAGGPDTQYF. The CDR3 DNA reads TGCGCCAGCAGCTACCTAGCGGGAGGGCCGGATACGCAGTATTTT.

The chain has TRBV7-9 and TRBJ1-1; 8 bases line up with TRBD1. Germline V gives CDR1 SEHNR, CDR2 FQNEAQ (reference sequence). After removal of 5 bases from V and 10 bases from J, the junction contained 9 bases not matched to a gene. CDR3 length: 13 residues. The DNA of the CDR3 is TGTGCCAGCAGCGAGGCGGACAGGGCAGGAGCTTTCTTT. Encoded protein: CASSEADRAGAFF.

V is TRBV4-3 and J is TRBJ1-4; TRBD1 might be the D (6 bases). There are 16 residues in the CDR3. V lost 2 bases and J 2 bases, leaving 12 bases between the germline ends. Per the germline V gene, CDR1 is LGHNA and CDR2 is YSLEER. The CDR3 loop reads CASSQRGGRTNEKLFF. CDR3 DNA sequence: TGCGCCAGCAGCCAACGGGGGGGGCGGACTAATGAAAAACTGTTTTTT.

The V gene is TRBV28, the J gene TRBJ1-2, with D possibly matching TRBD1 (6 bases). With 5 bases removed from V and 0 bases from J, the gap between germline ends came to 13 bases. The CDR3 sequence is 15 residues long. The germline V gene has CDR1 MDHEN and CDR2 SYDVKM. This chain's CDR3 is CASSRTGRANYGYTF. The CDR3 region has the DNA TGTGCCAGCAGTCGAACAGGGCGAGCTAACTATGGCTACACCTTC.

This chain uses TRBV5-4 with TRBJ2-1, with D unclear. There are 15 residues in the CDR3. The ends were cut back, 2 bases at V and 3 bases at J, with 12 bases in the middle. Germline CDR1 reads SGHNT; CDR2 reads YYREEE (reference sequence). Written as DNA, the CDR3 is TGTGCCAGCAGCTTACCCTTAGGAGACTACAATGAGCAGTTCTTC. This codes for CASSLPLGDYNEQFF. The variable domain in full, with the rest retrieved from reference TRBV5-4 and TRBJ2-1, is ETGVTQSPTHLIKTRGQQVTLRCSSQSGHNTVSWYQQALGQGPQFIFQYYREEENGRGNFPPRFSGLQFPNYSSELNVNALELDDSALYLCASSLPLGDYNEQFFGPGTRLTVL.

As regards this clone: In the same sample, other DNA sequences code for this CDR3. The chain couples TRBV6-1 to TRBJ2-7; TRBD2 matches at 7 bases. The germline CDR1 and CDR2 sequences are MNHNS and SASEGT. V shed 3 bases and J 1 base; nucleotides not matched to a gene: 3. The CDR3 extends over 14 amino acids. DNA for the CDR3: TGTGCCAGCAGTGAGCGGGGGACTTCCTACGAGCAGTACTTC. It codes for CASSERGTSYEQYF.

The chain is built from TRBV4-2 and TRBJ2-2; D remains ambiguous. The length of the CDR3 is 15 residues. Trimming took off 4 bases at V and 1 base at J, with 10 bases between the two ends. Looked up from germline, CDR1 is LGHNA and CDR2 is YNFKEQ. The CDR3 here is CASSLRKGNTGELFF. CDR3 DNA: TGTGCCAGCAGCCTCCGAAAAGGGAACACCGGGGAGCTGTTTTTT.

This chain links TRBV10-3 with TRBJ2-5, with D tentatively TRBD2 (5 bases). CDR3 length: 14 amino acids. Germline V gene sequence: CDR1 ENHRY, CDR2 SYGVKD. V was clipped by 10 bases and J by 0 bases, with 15 bases between them. The CDR3 bases are TGTGCCACTTTATCGCCGGGGTACCAAGAGACCCAGTACTTC. It encodes CATLSPGYQETQYF.

J is TRBJ1-2 and V is TRBV28, with D unclear. The CDR3 is made up of 12 amino acids. Looked up from germline, CDR1 is MDHEN and CDR2 is SYDVKM. Trimming removed 6 bases at V and 8 bases at J, with 13 bases between. This chain's CDR3 is CASSPRKDGYTF. The CDR3, as DNA: TGTGCCAGCAGCCCTCGGAAGGACGGCTACACCTTC.

This clone was seen only a few times. The chain is built from TRBV28 and TRBJ2-2; tentatively, D is TRBD2 (6 bases). V was clipped by 7 bases and J by 6 bases, with 18 bases between them. Germline V CDR1 and CDR2: MDHEN, SYDVKM. This CDR3 comprises 15 residues. The CDR3 coding sequence is TGTGCCAGCACCTCTGGGGGACTGGATTCCGGGGAGCTGTTTTTT. This gives the protein CASTSGGLDSGELFF.

The J gene is TRBJ1-5, the V gene TRBV4-2; D not certain. The CDR3 extends over 17 amino acids. Per germline, CDR1 LGHNA and CDR2 YNFKEQ. Trimming took 0 bases from V and 0 from J, leaving 12 bases between them. Here the CDR3 reads CASSQEWRHNSNQPQHF. CDR3 in DNA: TGTGCCAGCAGCCAAGAATGGCGACACAATAGCAATCAGCCCCAGCATTTT.

This clone was observed a single time. The genes are TRBV4-3 and TRBJ1-1, with TRBD1 matching over 9 bases. V shed 3 bases and J 4 bases; nucleotides not matched to a gene: 6. Germline V gene sequence: CDR1 LGHNA, CDR2 YSLEER. This CDR3 contains 15 residues. CDR3 amino acids: CASSHLRDRATEAFF. The CDR3 DNA sequence: TGCGCCAGCAGCCACCTCAGGGACAGGGCCACTGAAGCTTTCTTT.

This clone was seen only once. The chain carries TRBV15 and TRBJ2-1; D gene uncertain. CDR1 and CDR2 (germline): LNHNV, YYDKDF (reference sequence). This CDR3 region has 15 residues. V shed 0 bases and J shed 0 bases, with 6 bases lying between them. The CDR3 region is CATSRDLSSYNEQFF. The CDR3 region has the DNA TGTGCCACCAGCAGAGACCTCAGCTCCTACAATGAGCAGTTCTTC.

CDR3 amino acids: CASSLVSGPGAYEQYF. DNA for the CDR3: TGTGCCAGCAGCTTAGTGTCCGGGCCCGGGGCCTACGAGCAGTACTTC. The chain recombines TRBV7-8 with TRBJ2-7, with a weak D call TRBD2 (5 bases). CDR1 is SGHVS and CDR2 is FQNEAQ in the germline V gene. The ends were cut back, 1 base at V and 2 bases at J, with 15 bases in the middle. The CDR3 extends over 16 amino acids.

This chain uses TRBV28 with TRBJ1-5; 7 bases align to TRBD1. V lost 6 bases, J lost 9 bases, and 8 bases stayed unmatched. The CDR3 contains 13 residues. Germline lookup yields CDR1 MDHEN and CDR2 SYDVKM. The CDR3 loop reads CASSRDSVSPQHF. The DNA for the CDR3 is TGTGCCAGCAGCAGGGACAGTGTATCGCCCCAGCATTTT.

CDR3 in amino acids: CASSFIKGQGWSGELFF. For the CDR3, the DNA is TGTGCCAGCAGTTTTATCAAAGGACAGGGGTGGTCCGGGGAGCTGTTTTTT. The rearrangement links TRBV27 to TRBJ2-2; TRBD1 matches 9 bases. The CDR3 runs 17 residues. Trimming cost V 3 bases and J 6 bases; bases outside gene matches: 11. The V gene's germline CDR1 is MNHEY and CDR2 SMNVEV (reference sequence).

The V call is TRBV5-1, the J call TRBJ2-4; 7 bases line up with TRBD2. Germline CDR1 and CDR2: SGHRS and YFSETQ. The ends lost 0 bases at V and 6 bases at J; junction bases unmatched: 9. The CDR3 contains 16 residues. Here the CDR3 DNA reads TGCGCCAGCAGCTTGGTCATGACGAGGGAGGGAAACATTCAGTACTTC. Amino acids: CASSLVMTREGNIQYF.

In this sample, this clone turned up a few times. The same CDR3 can be traced to other DNA sequences in this sample. V usage is TRBV11-2 and J usage is TRBJ2-5; D not certain. Looked up from germline, CDR1 is SGHAT and CDR2 is FQNNGV. Between the trimmed V and J ends, which lost 6 bases and 4 bases, there was a span of 6 bases. The CDR3 is 11 amino acids. CDR3 nucleotides: TGTGCCAGCAGTTCCCGAGAGACCCAGTACTTC. Residues: CASSSRETQYF. Using reference TRBV11-2 and TRBJ2-5 for the parts outside the CDR3, the full variable domain is EAGVAQSPRYKIIEKRQSVAFWCNPISGHATLYWYQQILGQGPKLLIQFQNNGVVDDSQLPKDRFSAERLKGVDSTLKIQPAKLEDSAVYLCASSSRETQYFGPGTRLLVL.

The J gene is TRBJ1-3, the V gene TRBV5-1; D call uncertain. V lost 4 bases and J lost 3, with 11 bases in between. CDR3 length: 14 amino acids. Germline CDR1 is SGHRS and CDR2 is YFSETQ. CDR3: CASSPVAGGNTIYF. CDR3 nucleotides: TGCGCCAGCAGCCCGGTAGCGGGTGGAAACACCATATATTTT.